One and the same sample provided the 7 T cell receptor beta chains below, sequenced in a study of identical twins. TCRdb reprocessed the 5' RACE reads with MiXCR, giving one entry per CDR3 protein. The table lists some 1,700,000 distinct CDR3 sequences, less than 40% of them singletons. Material: cord blood. These receptors were collected from a newborn girl in good health.

This clonotype was counted only a few times. The chain is built from TRBV24-1 and TRBJ1-4, with D perhaps matching TRBD1 (6 bases). Germline V gene data show CDR1 as KGHDR and CDR2 as SFDVKD. This CDR3 comprises 14 residues. V gave up 8 bases and J gave up 3 bases, with 12 bases separating them. Here the CDR3 DNA reads TGTGCCACCACTTGTCAGGGGCCTAATGAAAAACTGTTTTTT. Protein sequence: CATTCQGPNEKLFF.

This clonotype has only a few counts. The chain joins TRBV10-3 to TRBJ1-1; 7 bases map to TRBD1. J gave up 2 bases and V 10 bases, and 7 bases lay outside the gene matches. This CDR3 is 13 amino acids long. In germline, CDR1 is ENHRY, CDR2 SYGVKD. In nucleotides, the CDR3 is TGTGCCACCCAACAGGGGCTCAACACTGAAGCTTTCTTT. Its translation is CATQQGLNTEAFF.

V gene TRBV27 combines with J gene TRBJ2-5, with TRBD2 matching 10 bases. The CDR3 runs 17 residues. From germline, CDR1 is MNHEY and CDR2 SMNVEV (reference sequence). J lost 11 bases, V lost 0 bases, and 15 bases had no gene match. In DNA form, the CDR3 reads TGTGCCAGCAGTTTATCGGGACTAGCGTCGCCCTACAATGAGCAGTACTTC. This gives the protein CASSLSGLASPYNEQYF.

This chain connects TRBV10-3 to TRBJ1-2; no firm D call. V was cut by 3 bases and J by 2 bases, with 19 bases left in between. CDR1 and CDR2 (germline): ENHRY, SYGVKD. The CDR3 is 17 residues long. Here the CDR3 reads CAISEGPSLKLNYGYTF. The CDR3 DNA is TGTGCCATCAGTGAAGGTCCCTCCCTCAAGTTGAACTATGGCTACACCTTC.

The chain's CDR3 is CASSQREAAGTVLGPYEQYF. The DNA of the CDR3 is TGTGCCAGCAGCCAACGGGAAGCCGCCGGGACAGTGTTAGGCCCGTACGAGCAGTACTTC. The rearrangement joins TRBV3-1 to TRBJ2-7, with 7 bases aligning to TRBD1. Germline V gene lookup returns CDR1 LGHDT and CDR2 YNNKEL (reference sequence). The CDR3 spans 20 residues. Trimming at V came to 2 bases and at J to 4 bases, leaving 23 bases not matched to a gene.

This clonotype occurred a few times. The V gene is TRBV7-2, the J gene TRBJ2-1, with 12 bases matching TRBD2. Germline CDR1 is SGHTA and CDR2 is FQGNSA. V lost 3 bases to trimming and J lost 6 bases; unmatched junction nucleotides: 12. CDR3 size: 18 residues. The CDR3 region has the DNA TGTGCCAGCAGCTTCTTGCCCCCTTCTAGCGGGAGGGGCAATGAGCAGTTCTTC. It specifies CASSFLPPSSGRGNEQFF.

This clonotype occurred a few times. The chain couples TRBV3-1 to TRBJ2-7, with 9 nucleotides matching TRBD1. The junction had 15 bases not matched to a gene; V was cut back by 2 bases and J by 4 bases. The CDR3 loop spans 18 amino acids. CDR1 and CDR2 (germline): LGHDT, YNNKEL (reference sequence). CDR3 bases: TGTGCCAGCAGCCAAAAGATTCCAGGACAGGGGTTTTTTTACGAGCAGTACTTC. Its protein is CASSQKIPGQGFFYEQYF.